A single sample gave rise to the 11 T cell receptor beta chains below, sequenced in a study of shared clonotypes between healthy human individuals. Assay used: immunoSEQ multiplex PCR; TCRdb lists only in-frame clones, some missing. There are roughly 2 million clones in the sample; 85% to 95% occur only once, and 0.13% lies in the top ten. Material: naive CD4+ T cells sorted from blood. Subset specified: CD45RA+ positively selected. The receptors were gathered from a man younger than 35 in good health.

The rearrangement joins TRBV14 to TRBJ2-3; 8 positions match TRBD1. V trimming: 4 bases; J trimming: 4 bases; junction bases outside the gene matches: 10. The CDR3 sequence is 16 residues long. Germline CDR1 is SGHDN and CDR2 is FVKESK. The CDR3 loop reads CASSRTGGKGSDTQYF. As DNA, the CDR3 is TGTGCCAGCAGCCGTACAGGGGGTAAAGGATCAGATACGCAGTATTTT.

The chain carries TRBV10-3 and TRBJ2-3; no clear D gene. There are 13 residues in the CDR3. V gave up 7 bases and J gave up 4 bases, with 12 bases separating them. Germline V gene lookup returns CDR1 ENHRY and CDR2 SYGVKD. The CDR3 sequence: CAIKGTAADTQYF. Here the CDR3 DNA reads TGTGCCATCAAGGGCACCGCGGCAGATACGCAGTATTTT.

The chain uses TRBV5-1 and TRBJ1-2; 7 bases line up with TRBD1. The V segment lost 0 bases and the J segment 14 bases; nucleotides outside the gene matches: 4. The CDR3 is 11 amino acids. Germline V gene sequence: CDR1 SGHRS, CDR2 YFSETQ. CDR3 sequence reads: CASSLEGARTF. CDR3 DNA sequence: TGCGCCAGCAGCTTGGAGGGGGCCAGGACCTTC.

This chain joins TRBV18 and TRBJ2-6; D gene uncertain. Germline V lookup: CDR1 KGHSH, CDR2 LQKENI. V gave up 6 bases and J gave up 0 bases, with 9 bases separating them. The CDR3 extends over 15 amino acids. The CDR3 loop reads CASSPTDSGANVLTF. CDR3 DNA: TGTGCCAGCTCTCCCACAGACTCTGGGGCCAACGTCCTGACTTTC.

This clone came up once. The CDR3 region has the DNA TGTGCCAGCAGGTTTAGCGGGATTGCAACCGGGGAGCTGTTTTTT. Protein: CASRFSGIATGELFF. V gene TRBV6-5 combines with J gene TRBJ2-2; 8 positions agree with TRBD2. The junction had 8 bases not matched to a gene; V was cut back by 6 bases and J by 5 bases. This CDR3 comprises 15 residues. Germline V gene data show CDR1 as MNHEY and CDR2 as SVGAGI.

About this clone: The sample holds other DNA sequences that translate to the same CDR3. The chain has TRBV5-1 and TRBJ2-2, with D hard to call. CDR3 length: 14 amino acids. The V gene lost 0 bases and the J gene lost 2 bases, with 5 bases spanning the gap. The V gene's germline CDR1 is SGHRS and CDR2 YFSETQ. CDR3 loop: CASSLARNTGELFF. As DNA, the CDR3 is TGCGCCAGCAGCTTGGCCAGAAACACCGGGGAGCTGTTTTTT.

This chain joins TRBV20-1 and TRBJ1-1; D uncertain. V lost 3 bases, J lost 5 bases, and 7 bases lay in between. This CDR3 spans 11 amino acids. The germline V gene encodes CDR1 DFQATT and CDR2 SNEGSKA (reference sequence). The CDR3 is CSASRKTEAFF. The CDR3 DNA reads TGCAGTGCTAGCCGGAAAACTGAAGCTTTCTTT.

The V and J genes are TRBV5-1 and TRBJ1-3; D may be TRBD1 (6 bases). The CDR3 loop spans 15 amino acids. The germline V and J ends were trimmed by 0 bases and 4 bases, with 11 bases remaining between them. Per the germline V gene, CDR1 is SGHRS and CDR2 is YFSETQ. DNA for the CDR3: TGCGCCAGCAGCTTGGCAGGGGAGTCGGGAAACACCATATATTTT. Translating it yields CASSLAGESGNTIYF.

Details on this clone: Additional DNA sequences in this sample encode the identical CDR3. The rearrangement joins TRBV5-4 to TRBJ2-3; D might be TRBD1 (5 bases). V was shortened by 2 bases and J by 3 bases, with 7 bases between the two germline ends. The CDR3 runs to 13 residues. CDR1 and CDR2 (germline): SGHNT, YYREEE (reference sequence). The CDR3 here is CASSLRGTDTQYF. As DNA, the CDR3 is TGTGCCAGCAGCTTAAGGGGAACAGATACGCAGTATTTT.

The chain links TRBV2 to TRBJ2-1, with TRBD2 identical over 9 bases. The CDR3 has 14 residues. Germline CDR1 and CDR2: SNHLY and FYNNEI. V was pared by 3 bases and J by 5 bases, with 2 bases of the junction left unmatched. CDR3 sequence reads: CASSESSGNNEQFF. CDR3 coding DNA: TGTGCCAGCAGTGAGTCTAGCGGGAACAATGAGCAGTTCTTC.

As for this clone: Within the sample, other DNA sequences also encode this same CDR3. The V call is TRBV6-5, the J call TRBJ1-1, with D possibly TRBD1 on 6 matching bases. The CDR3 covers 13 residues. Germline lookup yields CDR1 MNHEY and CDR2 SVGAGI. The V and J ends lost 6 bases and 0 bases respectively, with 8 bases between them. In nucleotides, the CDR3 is TGTGCCAGCAGCTGGACAGTGAACACTGAAGCTTTCTTT. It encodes CASSWTVNTEAFF.